The 28 T cell receptor beta chains presented below share a single source sample, sequenced in a study of OX40 agonist ivuxolimab in advanced cancers. Profiling relied on immunoSEQ multiplex PCR, and the TCRdb table lists in-frame clones only, not all of them. Of approximately 58,000 clones in the sample, roughly 80% were seen once. The starting material was CD4+ or CD8+ T cells sorted from blood, obtained in a trial of the OX40 agonist ivuxolimab. The receptors originated from an adult with an advanced solid tumor such as melanoma, head and neck, liver or kidney cancer.

The chain has TRBV28 and TRBJ1-4; perhaps TRBD1 as D (5 bases). V gave up 5 bases and J gave up 3 bases, with 13 bases separating them. CDR3 size: 15 residues. Germline CDR1 is MDHEN and CDR2 is SYDVKM. The CDR3 is CASSAQGAANEKLFF. The CDR3, as DNA: TGTGCCAGCAGTGCTCAAGGGGCTGCTAATGAAAAACTGTTTTTT.

The CDR3 DNA sequence: TGTGCAGCGGGAGGGCGGGACGGGAACACTGAAGCTTTCTTT. Its protein is CAAGGRDGNTEAFF. This chain links TRBV2 with TRBJ1-1; D possibly corresponds to TRBD1 (5 bases). The CDR3 contains 14 residues. Germline-derived CDR1 and CDR2 are SNHLY and FYNNEI. The complete variable domain, with remaining parts taken from reference TRBV2 and TRBJ1-1, reads EPEVTQTPSHQVTQMGQEVILRCVPISNHLYFYWYRQILGQKVEFLVSFYNNEISEKSEIFDDQFSVERPDGSNFTLKIRSTKLEDSAMYFCAAGGRDGNTEAFFGQGTRLTVV.

V is TRBV5-4 and J is TRBJ2-3; D is unresolved. This CDR3 has 15 amino acids. Germline V lookup: CDR1 SGHNT, CDR2 YYREEE (reference sequence). V dropped 5 bases and J dropped 0 bases, with 13 bases sitting between them. CDR3 nucleotides: TGTGCCAGCAGAACTGGGCCTACTAGCACAGATACGCAGTATTTT. This translates into CASRTGPTSTDTQYF.

This clone has only a few counts. The chain carries TRBV6-1 and TRBJ1-4; no clear D. The CDR3 covers 13 residues. CDR1 is MNHNS and CDR2 is SASEGT in the germline V gene. Trimming left V 6 bases short and J 4 bases short, with 9 bases between. CDR3 protein: CASSVEINEKLFF. DNA for the CDR3: TGTGCCAGCAGCGTGGAGATTAATGAAAAACTGTTTTTT.

The chain links TRBV5-6 to TRBJ2-1, with 9 bases aligning to TRBD2. The ends lost 1 base at V and 8 bases at J; junction bases unmatched: 4. This CDR3 contains 14 residues. CDR1 is SGHDT, CDR2 YYEEEE, per germline. CDR3 residues: CASSLTSGPDEQFF. In nucleotides, the CDR3 is TGTGCCAGCAGCTTGACTAGCGGGCCGGATGAGCAGTTCTTC.

The chain joins TRBV28 to TRBJ2-1; 7 bases line up with TRBD2. Germline lookup yields CDR1 MDHEN and CDR2 SYDVKM. The trim removed 3 bases at V and 4 bases at J, leaving 12 bases unmatched. CDR3 length: 17 amino acids. CDR3 sequence: CASSFPPGGRGYNEQFF. CDR3 bases: TGTGCCAGCAGTTTTCCGCCGGGCGGGAGAGGATACAATGAGCAGTTCTTC.

The V and J genes are TRBV6-1 and TRBJ2-3; 11 nucleotides align to TRBD1. The germline CDR1 and CDR2 sequences are MNHNS and SASEGT. This CDR3 has 18 amino acids. V was clipped by 4 bases and J by 1 base; unmatched bases: 10. The CDR3 protein is CASSARRTGGMGTDTQYF. The CDR3 DNA sequence: TGTGCCAGCAGTGCCAGGAGGACAGGGGGCATGGGCACAGATACGCAGTATTTT.

CDR3 sequence (DNA): TGTGCCAGCAGCTTACCGGGACAGGGAATGACCGGGGAGCTGTTTTTT. It is translated as CASSLPGQGMTGELFF. This rearrangement joins TRBV11-2 to TRBJ2-2; 9 positions match TRBD1. There are 16 residues in the CDR3. Trimming cost V 2 bases and J 5 bases; bases outside gene matches: 6. Germline CDR1 SGHAT, CDR2 FQNNGV.

This clone was found once. The genes are TRBV6-1 and TRBJ1-3, with TRBD1 as a possible D gene (6 bases). CDR3 size: 14 residues. Germline values: CDR1 MNHNS, CDR2 SASEGT. Trimming took 6 bases from V and 5 from J, leaving 14 bases between them. The CDR3 DNA reads as TGTGCCAGCAGAGATCACAGGGTGCGAAACACCATATATTTT. Translating it yields CASRDHRVRNTIYF.

The chain employs TRBV10-3 and TRBJ1-2, with D tentatively TRBD1 (6 bases). CDR1 and CDR2 (germline): ENHRY, SYGVKD. V was shortened by 3 bases and J by 4 bases, with 9 bases between the two germline ends. The CDR3 extends over 13 amino acids. The CDR3: CAISDGQFYGYTF. In nucleotides, the CDR3 is TGTGCCATCAGTGACGGACAGTTCTATGGCTACACCTTC.

The V call is TRBV11-2, the J call TRBJ2-3; a weak D match, TRBD1 (6 bases). The CDR3 runs 14 residues. V lost 4 bases and J lost 3, with 11 bases in between. The V gene's germline CDR1 is SGHAT and CDR2 FQNNGV. DNA for the CDR3: TGTGCCAGCAGCTACAGGGAAGGAACAGATACGCAGTATTTT. Its protein product is CASSYREGTDTQYF.

This clone was counted once. The chain uses TRBV7-3 and TRBJ2-7; D is ambiguous. Germline V lookup: CDR1 SGHTA, CDR2 FQGTGA. Deletions cut 1 base from V and 0 bases from J, with 7 bases between. The CDR3 length is 14 residues. This CDR3 reads CASSLNSLSYEQYF. The CDR3 bases are TGTGCCAGCAGCTTAAACTCCCTCTCCTACGAGCAGTACTTC.

The chain employs TRBV4-1 and TRBJ2-1; 8 bases are shared with TRBD2. CDR3 length: 14 residues. The V segment lost 3 bases and the J segment 5 bases; nucleotides outside the gene matches: 3. CDR1 and CDR2 (germline): MGHRA, YSYEKL. CDR3 sequence (DNA): TGCGCCAGCAGCCATGGACTAGCCAACAATGAGCAGTTCTTC. Protein product: CASSHGLANNEQFF.

This chain uses TRBV11-2 with TRBJ1-1, with D maybe TRBD1 (6 bases). Germline assignment: CDR1 SGHAT and CDR2 FQNNGV. This CDR3 has 15 amino acids. The V end lost 5 bases, the J end lost 1 base, and 14 bases lay between the germline ends. CDR3 DNA sequence: TGTGCCAGCAGCCGGACTCAGGGGAGGAACACTGAAGCTTTCTTT. Translated, it gives CASSRTQGRNTEAFF. Full variable domain (remainder filled in from reference TRBV11-2 and TRBJ1-1): EAGVAQSPRYKIIEKRQSVAFWCNPISGHATLYWYQQILGQGPKLLIQFQNNGVVDDSQLPKDRFSAERLKGVDSTLKIQPAKLEDSAVYLCASSRTQGRNTEAFFGQGTRLTVV.

The V and J genes are TRBV6-6 and TRBJ1-1; D is undetermined. The CDR3 is 14 residues long. Germline CDR1 MNHNY, CDR2 SVGAGI (reference sequence). V shed 6 bases and J shed 1 base, with 12 bases lying between them. Here the CDR3 reads CASSNRDGNTEAFF. CDR3 coding DNA: TGTGCCAGCAGCAATAGGGATGGGAACACTGAAGCTTTCTTT.

This clone was observed a few times. V and J are TRBV5-1 and TRBJ1-6; 9 bases match TRBD1. CDR3 length: 16 amino acids. The germline V gene has CDR1 SGHRS and CDR2 YFSETQ. V lost 4 bases, J lost 5 bases, and 7 bases stayed unmatched. The CDR3 sequence: CASSTSGQGDNSPLHF. Here the CDR3 DNA reads TGCGCCAGCAGCACCTCGGGACAGGGAGATAATTCACCCCTCCACTTT.

The CDR3 sequence is CASSVGINTDTQYF. CDR3 nucleotide sequence: TGTGCCAGCAGCGTCGGGATCAACACAGATACGCAGTATTTT. The V and J genes are TRBV7-9 and TRBJ2-3; TRBD2 might be the D (5 bases). Germline V gives CDR1 SEHNR, CDR2 FQNEAQ (reference sequence). The CDR3 has 14 residues. V was trimmed by 5 bases and J by 2 bases, leaving 11 bases between them.

The chain couples TRBV5-4 to TRBJ1-2; maybe TRBD1 (6 bases). The CDR3 consists of 15 residues. CDR1 and CDR2 (germline): SGHNT, YYREEE (reference sequence). V shed 0 bases and J shed 2 bases, with 11 bases lying between them. CDR3 sequence (DNA): TGTGCCAGCAGCTTGGTCGGACAGCCCAACTATGGCTACACCTTC. Amino acids: CASSLVGQPNYGYTF.

This clone was picked up a small number of times. V and J are TRBV30 and TRBJ2-3; 8 nucleotides line up with TRBD2. The germline V gene encodes CDR1 GTSNPN and CDR2 SVGIG (reference sequence). V dropped 2 bases and J dropped 5; count of bases not matched to a gene: 6. The CDR3 is made up of 14 amino acids. CDR3 protein: CAWSRAGGGDTQYF. CDR3 nucleotide sequence: TGTGCCTGGAGTCGGGCGGGAGGTGGAGATACGCAGTATTTT.

The rearrangement uses TRBV9 and TRBJ1-3; 8 bases map to TRBD1. The CDR3 contains 16 residues. Unmatched junction bases numbered 9, after V lost 3 bases and J lost 4 bases. The germline V gene has CDR1 SGDLS and CDR2 YYNGEE. The CDR3 here is CASSAFPTGVGNTIYF. The CDR3 nucleotides are TGTGCCAGCAGCGCCTTCCCGACAGGGGTCGGAAACACCATATATTTT.

This clone has a single count. The rearrangement joins TRBV6-5 to TRBJ1-1; D is undetermined. This CDR3 is 11 amino acids long. V was pared by 6 bases and J by 1 base, with 3 bases between. Germline-derived CDR1 and CDR2 are MNHEY and SVGAGI. The CDR3 nucleotides are TGTGCCAGCAGAGGGAACACTGAAGCTTTCTTT. Its protein product is CASRGNTEAFF.

The gene calls are TRBV11-2 and TRBJ2-2, with 9 nucleotides matching TRBD2. This CDR3 is built from 16 residues. With 4 bases clipped from V and 9 bases from J, the junction kept 12 bases outside the gene matches. CDR1 and CDR2 (germline): SGHAT, FQNNGV. The CDR3 region has the DNA TGTGCCAGCAGCTCGGGGCTAGCGGGGTCGGTCCGGGAGCTGTTTTTT. It specifies CASSSGLAGSVRELFF.

J is TRBJ1-2 and V is TRBV28; D is unresolved. Trimming took 6 bases from V and 3 from J, leaving 11 bases between them. CDR1 is MDHEN, CDR2 SYDVKM, per germline. The CDR3 contains 13 residues. Here the CDR3 reads CASSRRWDYGYTF. The CDR3 region has the DNA TGTGCCAGCAGCCGAAGGTGGGACTATGGCTACACCTTC.

This sequence joins TRBV7-9 and TRBJ1-4; a weak D match, TRBD1 (6 bases). CDR1 is SEHNR and CDR2 is FQNEAQ in the germline V gene (reference sequence). This CDR3 has 14 residues. V lost 6 bases and J 7 bases, leaving 15 bases between the germline ends. The CDR3 region is CASSSNEGVEKLFF. CDR3 DNA: TGTGCCAGCAGTTCCAATGAGGGGGTTGAAAAACTGTTTTTT.

The chain carries TRBV7-9 and TRBJ2-7; D gene unclear. The CDR3 has 12 amino acids. Germline CDR1 reads SEHNR; CDR2 reads FQNEAQ (reference sequence). V was trimmed by 4 bases and J by 2 bases, leaving 6 bases between them. The CDR3 protein is CASSSTTYEQYF. CDR3 coding DNA: TGTGCCAGCAGCTCCACTACCTACGAGCAGTACTTC.

This chain connects TRBV4-1 to TRBJ1-5; unclear D gene. The CDR3 runs to 15 residues. Trimming shortened V by 2 bases and J by 7 bases, and 15 bases separated the two germline ends. Germline V lookup: CDR1 MGHRA, CDR2 YSYEKL. DNA for the CDR3: TGCGCCAGCAGCCAAAGGAACTCGGTTGAACAGCCCCAGCATTTT. It encodes CASSQRNSVEQPQHF.

The rearrangement uses TRBV7-6 and TRBJ2-5, with TRBD2 matching 11 bases. V shed 4 bases and J 0 bases; nucleotides not matched to a gene: 4. Germline loops: CDR1 SGHVS, CDR2 FNYEAQ. The CDR3 is 16 residues long. The CDR3 sequence is CASSSGLAVYQETQYF. The CDR3, as DNA: TGTGCCAGCAGCTCGGGACTAGCGGTGTACCAAGAGACCCAGTACTTC. Looking up the rest from reference TRBV7-6 and TRBJ2-5 gives the full variable domain: GAGVSQSPRYKVTKRGQDVALRCDPISGHVSLYWYRQALGQGPEFLTYFNYEAQQDKSGLPNDRFSAERPEGSISTLTIQRTEQRDSAMYRCASSSGLAVYQETQYFGPGTRLLVL.

The chain uses TRBV30 and TRBJ1-1; D is perhaps TRBD1 (5 bases). Germline assignment: CDR1 GTSNPN and CDR2 SVGIG (reference sequence). The V and J ends lost 8 bases and 6 bases respectively, with 25 bases between them. The CDR3 loop spans 15 amino acids. CDR3 nucleotide sequence: TGTGCCCGTAAAGCCTATGGGGGGGGTAGCTCTGAAGCTTTCTTT. It yields the protein CARKAYGGGSSEAFF.